This entry concerns a single T cell receptor (beta chain). Method: immunoSEQ multiplex PCR; TCRdb's copy keeps in-frame clones and lacks some. Of roughly 13,000 clones listed, 94% were seen once; the top ten hold 4.5%. This sample is part of a study of T cell clonotyping in hematopoietic cell transplantation. This CDR3 has 14 residues. With 0 bases removed from V and 5 bases from J, the gap between germline ends came to 10 bases. Germline CDR1 SGHTA, CDR2 FQGNSA. The V gene is TRBV7-2, the J gene TRBJ1-2, with D perhaps matching TRBD1 (5 bases). Sequenced here: PBMCs, sampled 30 days after allogeneic stem cell transplant. The receptor was derived from a male patient aged 55 to 70 who had an allogeneic stem cell transplant from an unrelated donor, so the T cells may come from the graft donor. Some clones in this sample may be carry-over from other donors' samples. CDR3 bases: TGTGCCAGCAGCTTAGCGATGTGGGGGTATGGCTACACCTTC. Translation gives CASSLAMWGYGYTF.